The entry that follows covers one T cell receptor beta chain sequence. The sample is drawn from a study of cytotoxic CD8 clonotypes in ibrutinib-treated CLL. Study-level information: Among responders, some 25 were partial and 2 complete; after median 68 months, about 15 stayed remitted and approximately 12 progressed. Mean yields were around 240,000 productive templates and over 85,000 productive rearrangements per sample.

PBMCs were cryopreserved, and 1.5 to 2.5 micrograms of genomic DNA from them went into TCR beta libraries. Generated by immunoSEQ multiplex PCR, the TCRdb table keeps only in-frame clones and is missing some. The sample lists 150,000 or so clones, about 88% occurring once. The germline gives CDR1 SEHNR, CDR2 FQNEAQ (reference sequence). This CDR3 contains 13 residues. V was trimmed by 3 bases and J by 4 bases, leaving 9 bases between them. This TCR was sampled from a human donor with chronic lymphocytic leukemia. This sequence joins TRBV7-9 and TRBJ1-2, with D unresolved. Sequenced material: PBMCs, taken at disease progression, from a patient treated with ibrutinib. CDR3 bases: TGTGCCAGCAGCTTCCCCACCCCCTATGGCTACACCTTC. Translation: CASSFPTPYGYTF.